This TCR beta chain is drawn from a study of control samples from healthy donors and cancer patients. This clone was counted once. Here immunoSEQ multiplex PCR was the method, and the copy in TCRdb shows in-frame clones only, minus some. Counted here are around 58,000 clones, about 96% occurring once; the ten biggest clones make up 0.85% to 1.4%. V dropped 7 bases and J dropped 1 base, with 16 bases sitting between them. The V gene's germline CDR1 is SQVTM and CDR2 ANQGSEA. The CDR3 covers 14 residues. This TCR was sampled from a woman in her late teens or twenties in good health. What was sequenced was blood. The V and J genes are TRBV29-1 and TRBJ1-2; possible D gene TRBD1, 5 bases. CDR3 loop: CSAVGTGNNYGYTF. The CDR3 coding sequence is TGCAGCGCCGTCGGGACTGGGAATAACTATGGCTACACCTTC.